This TCR beta chain was obtained from a study of T cells after yellow fever vaccination. On the study more broadly: With SMART-Seq v4 Ultra Low Input, the fractions containing low cell numbers were prepared.

Whole-study results and caveats: Relatively few clonotypes were ones that appeared in both CD4 and CD8 compartments. Booster sampling recovered most clones from primary vaccination (96% CD4, approximately 88% CD8).

CDR1 is MNHEY and CDR2 is SVGEGT in the germline V gene. This CDR3 is 13 amino acids long. V gave up 0 bases and J gave up 8 bases, with 10 bases separating them. From the 5' RACE reads, TCRdb called clonotypes with MiXCR, one entry per CDR3 protein. The sample consists of about 170,000 distinct CDR3 sequences, roughly 11% of them appearing once. Points on this clonotype: Its antigen is unknown.

V is TRBV6-2 or TRBV6-3 and J is TRBJ1-2; D gene ambiguous. The sequenced sample was CD8+ T cells sorted from PBMCs, obtained 15 days after the yellow fever booster vaccination. The source of this sequence is a man younger than 35 who received the YFV17D yellow fever vaccine. The CDR3 is CASSYSMGEGYTF. The CDR3 DNA sequence: TGTGCCAGCAGTTACTCTATGGGAGAAGGCTACACCTTC.